The 9 T cell receptor beta chains in this list originate from one sample, sequenced in a study of cytotoxic CD8 clonotypes in ibrutinib-treated CLL. Assay: immunoSEQ multiplex PCR; the TCRdb copy retains only in-frame clones and omits some. The repertoire includes roughly 160,000 clones, roughly four fifths of them detected once, and 4.6% sits in the top ten. Source: PBMCs, taken after 24 months of ibrutinib treatment. These receptors originate from a human donor with chronic lymphocytic leukemia.

In nucleotides, the CDR3 is TGTGCCAGCAGCGTAACGGATAGTGGCACCGGGGAGCTGTTTTTT. As protein: CASSVTDSGTGELFF. The chain recombines TRBV9 with TRBJ2-2; D uncertain. The germline V gene encodes CDR1 SGDLS and CDR2 YYNGEE. V was cut by 1 base and J by 4 bases, with 11 bases left in between. CDR3 length equals 15 residues.

The chain has TRBV18 and TRBJ1-6; D not certain. CDR3 size: 13 residues. The V end lost 0 bases, the J end lost 7 bases, and 4 bases lay between the germline ends. Germline assignment: CDR1 KGHSH and CDR2 LQKENI. CDR3 coding DNA: TGTGCCAGCTCACCACCTCAAAATTCACCCCTCCACTTT. Amino acids: CASSPPQNSPLHF.

This chain uses TRBV7-3 with TRBJ2-1; the match to TRBD2 covers 8 bases. The CDR3 loop spans 16 amino acids. CDR1 and CDR2 (germline): SGHTA, FQGTGA. V lost 5 bases and J lost 7; bases outside the gene matches: 13. The CDR3 nucleotides are TGTGCCAGCAGCCTACATCTAAGCGGGAGAACGAATGAGCAGTTCTTC. Protein: CASSLHLSGRTNEQFF.

This chain joins TRBV6-5 and TRBJ2-3; TRBD2 might be the D (5 bases). This CDR3 has 14 amino acids. The V and J ends lost 2 bases and 0 bases respectively, with 6 bases between them. The germline CDR1 and CDR2 sequences are MNHEY and SVGAGI. The CDR3 nucleotides read TGTGCCAGCAGTTACGAGCGGAGCACAGATACGCAGTATTTT. Its protein is CASSYERSTDTQYF.

The chain carries TRBV18 and TRBJ2-7; tentative D call: TRBD2 (5 bases). Germline V gives CDR1 KGHSH, CDR2 LQKENI. The CDR3 has 14 amino acids. Deletions cut 7 bases from V and 0 bases from J, with 13 bases between. The CDR3 DNA follows: TGTGCCAGCTACCTCTCGGGGAGCTCCTACGAGCAGTACTTC. Its protein is CASYLSGSSYEQYF.

This clone was recorded only once. The chain combines TRBV30 with TRBJ2-5; 7 bases agree with TRBD2. J was trimmed by 5 bases and V by 4 bases; bases with no gene match: 19. The CDR3 length is 17 residues. Per the germline V gene, CDR1 is GTSNPN and CDR2 is SVGIG (reference sequence). CDR3 bases: TGTGCCTGGACCGTCGGTGGTCTGGCGGGGGTAAGGGAGACCCAGTACTTC. Its translation: CAWTVGGLAGVRETQYF.

J is TRBJ2-7 and V is TRBV5-1; D not certain. CDR3 length: 14 residues. V gave up 2 bases and J gave up 5 bases, with 14 bases separating them. Germline V gene sequence: CDR1 SGHRS, CDR2 YFSETQ. The CDR3 bases are TGCGCCAGCAGCTTAGGGCAGGCCGAACACGAGCAGTACTTC. This sequence encodes CASSLGQAEHEQYF.

This clone was detected only once. This chain joins TRBV7-9 and TRBJ2-1, with D tentatively TRBD2 (6 bases). CDR1 and CDR2 from the germline V gene are SEHNR and FQNEAQ (reference sequence). The CDR3 is made up of 12 amino acids. Trimming shortened V by 5 bases and J by 7 bases, and 9 bases separated the two germline ends. This CDR3 is CASSERANEQFF. CDR3 coding DNA: TGTGCCAGCAGCGAGCGGGCGAATGAGCAGTTCTTC.

This chain uses TRBV7-2 with TRBJ2-1; TRBD1 might be the D (5 bases). Trimming pared 5 bases from V and 6 bases from J, leaving 11 bases between. The CDR3 is 13 residues long. The V gene's germline CDR1 is SGHTA and CDR2 FQGNSA. CDR3 sequence reads: CASSPGLGNEQFF. The CDR3 bases are TGTGCCAGCAGCCCAGGGCTCGGCAATGAGCAGTTCTTC. Based on the CDR3 plus reference TRBV7-2 and TRBJ2-1, the full variable domain is GAGVSQSPSNKVTEKGKDVELRCDPISGHTALYWYRQSLGQGLEFLIYFQGNSAPDKSGLPSDRFSAERTGGSVSTLTIQRTQQEDSAVYLCASSPGLGNEQFFGPGTRLTVL.